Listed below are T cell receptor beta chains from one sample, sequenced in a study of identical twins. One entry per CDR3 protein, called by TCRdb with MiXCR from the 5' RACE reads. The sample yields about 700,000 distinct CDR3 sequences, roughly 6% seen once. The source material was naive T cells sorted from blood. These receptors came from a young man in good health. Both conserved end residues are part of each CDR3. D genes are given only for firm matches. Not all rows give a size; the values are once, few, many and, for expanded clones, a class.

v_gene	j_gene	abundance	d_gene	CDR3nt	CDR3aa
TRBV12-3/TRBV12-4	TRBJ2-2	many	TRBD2	TGTGCCAGCAGTTTAGGCGGGGGGAACACCGGGGAGCTGTTTTTT	CASSLGGGNTGELFF
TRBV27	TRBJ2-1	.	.	TGTGCCAGCAGCCCTCTGGACGGAGTTGAGCAGTTCTTC	CASSPLDGVEQFF
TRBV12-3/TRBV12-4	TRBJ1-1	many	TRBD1	TGTGCCAGCAGCTCAGGGGGTTCTGAAGCTTTCTTT	CASSSGGSEAFF
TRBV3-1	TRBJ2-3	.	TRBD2	TGTGCCAGCAGCCATTACCGAGCGGGAGTCAGCACAGATACGCAGTATTTT	CASSHYRAGVSTDTQYF
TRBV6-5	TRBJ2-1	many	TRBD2	TGTGCCAGCAGTTACTCGAAAGCGGGAGTATCTGAGCAGTTCTTC	CASSYSKAGVSEQFF
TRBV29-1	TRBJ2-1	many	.	TGCAGCGTTGATCTCCAGGGAAGCAATGAGCAGTTCTTC	CSVDLQGSNEQFF
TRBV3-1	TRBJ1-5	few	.	TGTGCCAGCAGCCAAGATTACCGGGTGGATCAGCCCCAGCATTTT	CASSQDYRVDQPQHF
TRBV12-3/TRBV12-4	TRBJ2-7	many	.	TGTGCCAGCAGTCCCTCCACCGGGACGGTAAGCTCCTACGAGCAGTACTTC	CASSPSTGTVSSYEQYF
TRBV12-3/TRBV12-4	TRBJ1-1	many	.	TGTGCCAGCAGTTTAATAGGCGGTGGGAACACTGAAGCTTTCTTT	CASSLIGGGNTEAFF
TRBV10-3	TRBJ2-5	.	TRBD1	TGTGCCACAGGGACAGGGTTTGGGCAAGAGACCCAGTACTTC	CATGTGFGQETQYF
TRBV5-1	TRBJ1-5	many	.	TGCGCCAGCAGCTTGGCCTCAGGGACCAATCAGCCCCAGCATTTT	CASSLASGTNQPQHF
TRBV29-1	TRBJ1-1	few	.	TGCAGCGTTGAACGACAGGCGATGAACACTGAAGCTTTCTTT	CSVERQAMNTEAFF
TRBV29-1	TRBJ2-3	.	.	TGCAGCACACCTCACGGGAGCAACACAGATACGCAGTATTTT	CSTPHGSNTDTQYF
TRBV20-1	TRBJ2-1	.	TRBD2	TGCAGTGCTAGAGATCGCTTGGGGACTAGCGGGAGGGTTACGTATAATGAGCAGTTCTTC	CSARDRLGTSGRVTYNEQFF
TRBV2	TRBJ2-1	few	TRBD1	TGTGCCAGCAGTGATGTGACAGGGTCGCTCTTC	CASSDVTGSLF
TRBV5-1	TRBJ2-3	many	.	TGCGCCAGCAGCAGGGAAGGGCGCAGGGCGCAAGATACGCAGTATTTT	CASSREGRRAQDTQYF
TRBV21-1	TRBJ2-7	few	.	TGTGCCAGCAGCAAAGTGCAGGGACCCCAGAGCCTTACTACGTACGAGCAGTACTTC	CASSKVQGPQSLTTYEQYF
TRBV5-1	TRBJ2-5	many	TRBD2	TGCGCCAGCAGCTTGTATTTTCGGGAGGGAGAGACCCAGTACTTC	CASSLYFREGETQYF
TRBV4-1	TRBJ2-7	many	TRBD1	TGCGCGAGAACGACAGGGAGACTCTACGAGCAGTACTTC	CARTTGRLYEQYF
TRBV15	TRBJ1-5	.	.	TGTGCCACCAGCAGAGATCGCCTAGGCGCGGGCAATCAGCCCCAGCATTTT	CATSRDRLGAGNQPQHF
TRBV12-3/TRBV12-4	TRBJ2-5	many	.	TGTGCCAGCAGTTCCTCTATGAAAGAGACCCAGTACTTC	CASSSSMKETQYF
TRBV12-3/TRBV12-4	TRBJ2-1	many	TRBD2	TGTGCCAGCAGTGGACTAGCGGCCTTTGACAATGAGCAGTTCTTC	CASSGLAAFDNEQFF
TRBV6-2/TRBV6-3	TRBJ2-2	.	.	TGTGCCAGCACTATATTATTCACCGGGGAGCTGTTTTTT	CASTILFTGELFF
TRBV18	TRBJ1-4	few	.	TGTGCCAGCTCACAAAGGATCACCGAAGATGAAAAACTGTTTTTT	CASSQRITEDEKLFF
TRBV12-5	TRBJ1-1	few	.	TGTGCTAGTGGTTTGTGGGGTGGAGACACTGAAGCTTTCTTT	CASGLWGGDTEAFF